This T cell receptor beta chain is from a study of neurological immune-mediated disorders. Trimming left V 6 bases short and J 3 bases short, with 12 bases between. Germline V gives CDR1 SGHAT, CDR2 FQNNGV. The CDR3 is made up of 14 amino acids. TCRdb re-analysed the 5' RACE reads in MiXCR, keeping a single row per CDR3 protein. Of about 35,000 distinct CDR3 sequences in the sample, approximately 4.2% are singletons; the top ten hold under 2.5%. Input material: PBMCs. This chain links TRBV11-2 with TRBJ2-1; D gene ambiguous. The clonotype comes from a man aged 30 to 45 with multiple sclerosis. The CDR3 sequence is CASSSGTFYNEQFF. For the CDR3, the DNA is TGTGCCAGCAGTTCAGGTACCTTCTACAATGAGCAGTTCTTC.